This T cell receptor (beta chain) originates from a study of OX40 agonist ivuxolimab in advanced cancers. Study summary: Patients were infused with ivuxolimab every 2 weeks at 0.01 to 10 mg/kg.

Measured with immunoSEQ multiplex PCR; TCRdb has only the in-frame clones, and not every one. Of tens of thousands of clones listed, 70% to 90% are singletons. Per germline, CDR1 SGHRS and CDR2 YFSETQ. The germline V and J ends were trimmed by 4 bases and 1 base, with 8 bases remaining between them. The CDR3 loop spans 13 amino acids. The chain carries TRBV5-1 and TRBJ1-1; tentative D call: TRBD1 (5 bases). Sequencing used CD4+ or CD8+ T cells sorted from blood, obtained in a trial of the OX40 agonist ivuxolimab. This TCR derives from an adult with an advanced solid tumor such as melanoma, head and neck, liver or kidney cancer. Here the CDR3 DNA reads TGCGCCAGCAGCGCGACAGCGAACACTGAAGCTTTCTTT. It encodes CASSATANTEAFF.